This TCR beta chain is from a study of T cell changes during pregnancy in multiple sclerosis. The CDR3 totals 16 residues. Germline V gene data show CDR1 as SGHRS and CDR2 as YFSETQ. V was cut by 3 bases and J by 1 base, with 15 bases left in between. Assay used: immunoSEQ multiplex PCR; TCRdb lists only in-frame clones, some missing. The sample lists approximately 46,000 clones; about 89% were seen once. The specimen was CD4+ T cells from peripheral blood mononuclear cells, collected after pregnancy. The V and J genes are TRBV5-1 and TRBJ2-3; possibly TRBD2 for D (7 bases). This TCR derives from a female donor with multiple sclerosis, enrolled in a pregnancy study. DNA for the CDR3: TGCGCCAGCAGCTCTGGAGGAGGGGGGGGCACAGATACGCAGTATTTT. Translation gives CASSSGGGGGTDTQYF.